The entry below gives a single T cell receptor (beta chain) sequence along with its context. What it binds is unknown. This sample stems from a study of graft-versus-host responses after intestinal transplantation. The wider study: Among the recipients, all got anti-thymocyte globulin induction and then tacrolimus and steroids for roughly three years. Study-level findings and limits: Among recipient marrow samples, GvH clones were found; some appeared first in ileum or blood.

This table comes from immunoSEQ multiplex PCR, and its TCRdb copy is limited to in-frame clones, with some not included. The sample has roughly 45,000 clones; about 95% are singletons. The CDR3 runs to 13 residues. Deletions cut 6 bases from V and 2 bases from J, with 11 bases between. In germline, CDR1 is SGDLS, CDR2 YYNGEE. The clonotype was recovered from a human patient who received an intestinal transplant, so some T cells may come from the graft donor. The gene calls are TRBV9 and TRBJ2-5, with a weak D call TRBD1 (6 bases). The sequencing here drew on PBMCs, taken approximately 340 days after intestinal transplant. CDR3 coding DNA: TGTGCCAGCACCGGGACAAGTCAAGAGACCCAGTACTTC. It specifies CASTGTSQETQYF.